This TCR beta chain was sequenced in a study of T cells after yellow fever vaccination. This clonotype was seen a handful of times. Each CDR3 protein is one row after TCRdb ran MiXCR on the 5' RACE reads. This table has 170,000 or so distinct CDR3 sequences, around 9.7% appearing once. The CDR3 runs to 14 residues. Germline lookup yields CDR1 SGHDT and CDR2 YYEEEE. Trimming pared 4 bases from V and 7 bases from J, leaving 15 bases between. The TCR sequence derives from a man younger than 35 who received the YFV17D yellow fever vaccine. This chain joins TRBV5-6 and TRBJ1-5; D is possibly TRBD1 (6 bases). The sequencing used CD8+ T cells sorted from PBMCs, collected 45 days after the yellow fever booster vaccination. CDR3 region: CASSQTQGFQPQHF. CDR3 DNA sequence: TGTGCCAGCAGCCAGACTCAGGGGTTCCAGCCCCAGCATTTT.